The sample holds a few counts of the clone carrying this T cell receptor beta chain. The data derive from a study of blood T cells in healthy people across ages. CDR3 size: 16 residues. Trimming took 1 base from V and 0 from J, leaving 10 bases between them. Next came a second PCR, run for about 6 to 12 cycles, which used a sample-barcoded 5' primer along with a J-beta primer mix. TCRdb reprocessed the 5' RACE reads with MiXCR, giving one entry per CDR3 protein. The sample includes 700,000 to 950,000 distinct CDR3 sequences, roughly two fifths of them seen just once. Sample donors were healthy Caucasian individuals that came from Russia, aged roughly 6 to 95. Total RNA, at least 5 micrograms per sample, came from PBMCs.

The sample comprised blood. This sequence originates from a woman aged 60-75 years in good health. This chain uses TRBV12-3 or TRBV12-4 with TRBJ1-3, with D unresolved. CDR3 region: CASSLGADFSGNTIYF. In nucleotides, the CDR3 is TGTGCCAGCAGTTTAGGGGCAGACTTCTCTGGAAACACCATATATTTT.